This T cell receptor (beta chain) was sequenced during a study of early T cells in non-severe SARS-CoV-2 infection. Turning to the study itself: Investigators sequenced bulk RNA drawn from unsorted whole blood, and chains remained unpaired.

CDR1 and CDR2 (germline): SGHTA, FQGNSA. The CDR3 spans 14 residues. Trimming removed 4 bases from V and 4 bases from J, with 13 bases in between. This clonotype was counted at least ten times. Its antigen is unknown. Study-level findings and limits: Anti-spike CD8 responses were favored by VDJdb matching, which missed private and CD4 specificities.

Individual cDNA molecules received unique molecular identifiers during library preparation. Using its own MiXCR run on the 5' RACE reads, TCRdb lists one record per CDR3 protein. This table has more than 90,000 distinct CDR3 sequences, 9.5% to 11% appearing once. The sequenced material came from whole blood. The receptor was isolated from an adult who was a healthcare worker with PCR-confirmed SARS-CoV-2 infection or an uninfected control (not recorded which). This chain uses TRBV7-2 with TRBJ1-2; D is uncertain. DNA of the CDR3: TGTGCCAGCAGCTCCAATACAGCGTTCTATGGCTACACCTTC. It specifies CASSSNTAFYGYTF.